This is a list of T cell receptor beta chains from one sample in a study of radiation and T cells in renal cell carcinoma. TCRdb keeps only in-frame clones here, not all; method: immunoSEQ multiplex PCR. The sample includes over 120,000 clones, roughly 88% of them seen just once. Sequenced material: blood, taken from a patient whose treatment included radiotherapy and nephrectomy. The receptors shown here come from a woman between 45 and 65 years old with renal cell carcinoma. The CDR3 runs from the conserved cysteine through the conserved F or W. D genes are given only for firm matches. A row's size may be missing; if present it is once, few, many or a size class.

D gene	V gene	clone size	J gene	CDR3 protein	CDR3 DNA
-	TRBV14	-	TRBJ2-2	CASSRIGGELFF	TGTGCCAGCAGCCGAATTGGCGGGGAGCTGTTTTTT
TRBD1	TRBV6-5	once	TRBJ2-1	CASSASQGGKNEQFF	TGTGCCAGCAGTGCCTCACAGGGGGGCAAAAATGAGCAGTTCTTC
TRBD1	TRBV7-9	-	TRBJ1-6	CASSIEGQGNSPLHF	TGTGCCAGCAGCATAGAGGGACAGGGGAATTCACCCCTCCACTTT
-	TRBV4-2	-	TRBJ1-5	CASSQDQGGGNQPQHF	TGTGCCAGCAGCCAAGATCAGGGCGGAGGCAATCAGCCCCAGCATTTT
-	TRBV19	-	TRBJ2-3	CASSFQGVDTDTQYF	TGTGCCAGTAGCTTCCAGGGTGTCGACACAGATACGCAGTATTTT
-	TRBV19	-	TRBJ1-5	CASSIKGSQPQHF	TGTGCCAGTAGTATTAAGGGATCCCAGCCCCAGCATTTT
-	TRBV7-3	-	TRBJ2-2	CASSQTGAGELFF	TGTGCCAGCAGCCAAACTGGAGCCGGGGAGCTGTTTTTT
TRBD2	TRBV11-2	-	TRBJ2-3	CASSSPAGGQGDTQYF	TGTGCCAGCAGCTCTCCAGCGGGGGGGCAGGGAGATACGCAGTATTTT
-	TRBV6-1	once	TRBJ2-1	CASSMEGGSYNEQFF	TGTGCCAGCAGCATGGAGGGGGGATCCTACAATGAGCAGTTCTTC
TRBD1	TRBV10-3	-	TRBJ1-2	CAISDIPGQGTYGYTF	TGTGCCATCAGTGATATACCGGGACAGGGGACGTATGGCTACACCTTC
-	TRBV15	-	TRBJ2-1	CATSGRGPEQFF	TGTGCCACCAGTGGAAGAGGGCCTGAGCAGTTCTTC
-	TRBV19	-	TRBJ1-5	CASRTTGSNQPQHF	TGTGCCAGTAGGACTACAGGGAGCAATCAGCCCCAGCATTTT
TRBD1	TRBV5-1	-	TRBJ2-7	CASSKNPGQGVSYEQYF	TGCGCCAGCAGTAAAAACCCGGGACAGGGGGTCTCCTACGAGCAGTACTTC
TRBD1	TRBV2	-	TRBJ2-2	CASSDSPGQGVAGELFF	TGTGCCAGCAGTGATTCCCCTGGACAGGGAGTTGCCGGGGAGCTGTTTTTT
TRBD1	TRBV10-2	-	TRBJ1-1	CASREQGQNTEAFF	TGCGCCAGCAGGGAACAGGGGCAGAACACTGAAGCTTTCTTT
-	TRBV6-4	-	TRBJ2-2	CASSDSVGELFF	TGTGCCAGCAGTGACTCGGTCGGGGAGCTGTTTTTT
-	TRBV10-1	-	TRBJ2-5	CASSESEWETQYF	TGCGCCAGCAGTGAGTCGGAGTGGGAGACCCAGTACTTC
-	TRBV6-6	-	TRBJ1-5	CASTRDDNQPQHF	TGTGCCAGCACCCGGGACGACAATCAGCCCCAGCATTTT
-	TRBV7-9	-	TRBJ2-2	CASSQSNTGELFF	TGTGCCAGCAGCCAAAGCAACACCGGGGAGCTGTTTTTT
TRBD2	TRBV6-6	-	TRBJ2-3	CASSYEAGGPDTQYF	TGTGCCAGCAGTTACGAGGCGGGGGGGCCAGATACGCAGTATTTT
-	TRBV5-8	-	TRBJ2-4	CASSLARFSLAKNIQYF	TGTGCCAGCAGCTTGGCCCGGTTCTCCCTAGCCAAAAACATTCAGTACTTC